This TCR beta chain was documented in a study of untreated major depressive disorder. The study, taken as a whole, reports: Depressed patients' CD4+ T cells carried increased TRBV05-01 (Vbeta 5.1) usage versus control CD4+ T cells. The small study sample limits how generally findings apply.

The protocol was immunoSEQ multiplex PCR, while the TCRdb copy is restricted to in-frame clones and leaves out a portion. The profile shows tens of thousands of clones, over 75% of them singletons. The V end lost 1 base, the J end lost 1 base, and 9 bases lay between the germline ends. Germline CDR1 SGHTA, CDR2 FQGNSA. The CDR3 spans 15 residues. Donors lacked major illness, comorbidities, regular medication, drug use, or heavy drinking. CD4+ T cells were isolated from thawed PBMCs by magnetic negative selection. With regard to this clone: The antigen remains unidentified.

This chain connects TRBV7-2 to TRBJ2-3, with a possible D match to TRBD2 (6 bases). The receptor was isolated from a woman aged 25 to 39 in good health. Material for sequencing was CD4+ T cells from PBMCs. CDR3 sequence (DNA): TGTGCCAGCAGCTTAGGTTCGGGGGGCACAGATACGCAGTATTTT. This codes for CASSLGSGGTDTQYF. Complete variable domain (other parts from reference TRBV7-2 and TRBJ2-3): GAGVSQSPSNKVTEKGKDVELRCDPISGHTALYWYRQSLGQGLEFLIYFQGNSAPDKSGLPSDRFSAERTGGSVSTLTIQRTQQEDSAVYLCASSLGSGGTDTQYFGPGTRLTVL.